This TCR beta chain was found in a study of early T cells in non-severe SARS-CoV-2 infection. CDR3 length: 10 amino acids. MiXCR, applied by TCRdb to the 5' RACE reads, yields one record per CDR3 protein. The data contain tens of thousands of distinct CDR3 sequences, 8% to 10% of them singletons. This clonotype has only a few counts. The sample was whole blood. The V gene is TRBV12-1, the J gene TRBJ2-7; the D call in the table, TRBD1, was not verified against the DNA. TRBV12-1 is annotated as a pseudogene. The sequence came from an adult who was a healthcare worker with PCR-confirmed SARS-CoV-2 infection or an uninfected control (not recorded which). CDR3 residues: CASSFWGTNF. For the CDR3, the DNA is TGTGCCAGCAGCTTTTGGGGGACCAACTTC.